The clone carrying this TCR beta chain was seen a few times. Its antigen is not known. The data are from a study of cytomegalovirus exposure and HLA in healthy donors. Study-level results: Later genetic work tied a missense DCLRE1C variant to beta-chain V and J trimming.

The V segment lost 3 bases and the J segment 4 bases; nucleotides outside the gene matches: 5. Germline V gives CDR1 MNHEY, CDR2 SMNVEV (reference sequence). The CDR3 has 15 residues. PCR amplification relied on 60 Vbeta primers (plus 13 Jbeta primers). Only in-frame clones appear in the TCRdb table, and some are missing; sequencing was by immunoSEQ multiplex PCR. The sample lists about 210,000 clones, roughly 83% seen once, with more than 0.35% in the top ten. Specimen: PBMCs. The chain uses TRBV27 and TRBJ1-3, with TRBD1 matching over 8 bases. This TCR was recovered from a male donor in good health and CMV-seropositive. The CDR3 is CASSLAGGGGNTIYF. CDR3 coding DNA: TGTGCCAGCAGTTTGGCAGGGGGCGGGGGAAACACCATATATTTT.